These 13 T cell receptor beta chains were all obtained from the same sample, sequenced in a study of blood T cell repertoires in COVID-19. Generated by immunoSEQ multiplex PCR, the TCRdb table keeps only in-frame clones and is missing some. The data show about 150,000 clones, approximately 84% seen once. Sequenced: peripheral blood. The receptors come from a human donor with acute or convalescent COVID-19. The donor label of this sample is uncertain.

The chain carries TRBV9 and TRBJ2-4, with 13 bases aligning to TRBD2. CDR3 length equals 18 residues. Germline CDR1 SGDLS, CDR2 YYNGEE. Trimming cost V 5 bases and J 6 bases; bases outside gene matches: 14. The CDR3 bases are TGTGCCAGCAGTCAAGACCCACTAGCGGGGGGGCTGGGAAACATTCAGTACTTC. Encoded protein: CASSQDPLAGGLGNIQYF.

This rearrangement joins TRBV19 to TRBJ2-2; TRBD1 matches at 9 bases. Trimming removed 10 bases from V and 5 bases from J; junction bases left unmatched: 11. The germline V gene has CDR1 LNHDA and CDR2 SQIVND (reference sequence). The CDR3 contains 15 residues. CDR3 coding DNA: TGTGCCACCGAGCGCCGGGACAGGGATACCGGGGAGCTGTTTTTT. Encoded protein: CATERRDRDTGELFF.

In its sample, this clone was seen a few times. The V call is TRBV4-2, the J call TRBJ1-2; no reliable D call. Per germline, CDR1 LGHNA and CDR2 YNFKEQ. The CDR3 has 13 residues. Trimming took off 6 bases at V and 2 bases at J, with 10 bases between the two ends. The CDR3 spells CASRGDTNYGYTF. The DNA for the CDR3 is TGTGCCAGCAGGGGAGACACAAACTATGGCTACACCTTC.

The rearrangement uses TRBV7-9 and TRBJ1-2; maybe TRBD1 (6 bases). Germline CDR1 SEHNR, CDR2 FQNEAQ (reference sequence). Trimming cost V 7 bases and J 7 bases, with 19 bases left between them. The CDR3 is 14 residues long. CDR3 residues: CASTRDRNPSGYTF. The CDR3 region has the DNA TGTGCCAGCACCCGAGACAGGAACCCCTCTGGCTACACCTTC.

The V call is TRBV10-3, the J call TRBJ2-5, with D perhaps matching TRBD1 (5 bases). V was shortened by 0 bases and J by 3 bases, with 11 bases between the two germline ends. Germline-derived CDR1 and CDR2 are ENHRY and SYGVKD. The length of the CDR3 is 15 residues. The CDR3 coding sequence is TGTGCCATCAGTGAGTCTCCAGGGATTGAAGAGACCCAGTACTTC. Residues: CAISESPGIEETQYF.

V gene TRBV19 combines with J gene TRBJ1-1, with TRBD1 matching 7 bases. Germline trimming cut 3 bases from V and 7 bases from J; bases unmatched to any gene: 11. Germline loops: CDR1 LNHDA, CDR2 SQIVND (reference sequence). This CDR3 comprises 15 residues. CDR3 DNA sequence: TGTGCCAGTAGTATCACCTCAGGGGGGTACGGTGAAGCTTTCTTT. Protein: CASSITSGGYGEAFF.

This clone has only a few counts. The chain has TRBV29-1 and TRBJ1-6; tentative D call: TRBD1 (6 bases). This CDR3 comprises 13 residues. The V end lost 6 bases, the J end lost 5 bases, and 11 bases lay between the germline ends. Germline V CDR1 and CDR2: SQVTM, ANQGSEA. CDR3 DNA: TGCAGCGTGCAGGGACATGATAATTCACCCCTCCACTTT. This gives the protein CSVQGHDNSPLHF.

The rearrangement joins TRBV9 to TRBJ1-6, with D uncertain. Trimming took off 2 bases at V and 6 bases at J, with 9 bases between the two ends. This CDR3 is 14 amino acids long. Germline V CDR1 and CDR2: SGDLS, YYNGEE. The CDR3 loop reads CASSVLGSNSPLHF. The DNA of the CDR3 is TGTGCCAGCAGCGTGTTAGGGAGTAATTCACCCCTCCACTTT.

V and J are TRBV11-3 and TRBJ2-1, with 10 nucleotides matching TRBD1. Germline assignment: CDR1 SGHNT and CDR2 YENEEA. The V segment lost 4 bases and the J segment 3 bases; nucleotides outside the gene matches: 18. This CDR3 is 20 amino acids long. The CDR3 sequence: CASSSGTGTGVPHVYNEQFF. The CDR3 bases are TGTGCCAGCAGCTCTGGGACCGGGACAGGGGTCCCCCACGTCTACAATGAGCAGTTCTTC.

The chain carries TRBV3-1 (or the pseudogene TRBV3-2) and TRBJ1-5, with D possibly being TRBD1 (6 bases). With 5 bases removed from V and 9 bases from J, the gap between germline ends came to 14 bases. Germline CDR1 LGHDT, CDR2 YNNKEL (reference sequence). The CDR3 length is 13 residues. CDR3 residues: CASSEGTSSPQHF. The CDR3 nucleotides read TGTGCCAGCAGCGAGGGGACATCCTCGCCCCAGCATTTT.

The chain has TRBV9 and TRBJ2-7; D gene ambiguous. The length of the CDR3 is 13 residues. Looked up from germline, CDR1 is SGDLS and CDR2 is YYNGEE. V gave up 3 bases and J gave up 8 bases, with 15 bases separating them. CDR3 bases: TGTGCCAGCAGCGCCTCACTTGCCCCAAAGCAGTACGTC. This translates into CASSASLAPKQYV.

V usage is TRBV6-6 and J usage is TRBJ2-7, with D possibly being TRBD1 (6 bases). Germline V gene lookup returns CDR1 MNHNY and CDR2 SVGAGI (reference sequence). Trimming pared 3 bases from V and 3 bases from J, leaving 12 bases between. The CDR3 is 14 residues long. This chain's CDR3 is CASSYLQGVYEQYF. The CDR3 DNA sequence: TGTGCCAGCAGTTATCTACAGGGTGTCTACGAGCAGTACTTC.

This clone was seen more than once but under ten times. This chain links TRBV5-1 with TRBJ2-2; D remains ambiguous. Trimming stripped 2 bases from V and 0 bases from J, with 8 bases between. The CDR3 extends over 15 amino acids. Germline lookup yields CDR1 SGHRS and CDR2 YFSETQ. Here the CDR3 DNA reads TGCGCCAGCAGCTTCCGGCAGGCGAACACCGGGGAGCTGTTTTTT. It encodes CASSFRQANTGELFF.